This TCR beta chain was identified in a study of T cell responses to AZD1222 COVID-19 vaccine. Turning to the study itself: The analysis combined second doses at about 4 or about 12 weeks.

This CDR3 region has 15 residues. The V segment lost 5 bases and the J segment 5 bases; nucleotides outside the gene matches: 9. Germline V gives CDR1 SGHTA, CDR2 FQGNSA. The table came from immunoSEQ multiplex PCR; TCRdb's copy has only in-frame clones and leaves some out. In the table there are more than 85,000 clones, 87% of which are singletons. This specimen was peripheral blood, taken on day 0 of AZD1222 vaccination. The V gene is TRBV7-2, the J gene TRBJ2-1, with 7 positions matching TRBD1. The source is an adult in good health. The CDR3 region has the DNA TGTGCCAGCAGCCAAGGGACAGAGGGGCACAATGAGCAGTTCTTC. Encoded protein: CASSQGTEGHNEQFF.